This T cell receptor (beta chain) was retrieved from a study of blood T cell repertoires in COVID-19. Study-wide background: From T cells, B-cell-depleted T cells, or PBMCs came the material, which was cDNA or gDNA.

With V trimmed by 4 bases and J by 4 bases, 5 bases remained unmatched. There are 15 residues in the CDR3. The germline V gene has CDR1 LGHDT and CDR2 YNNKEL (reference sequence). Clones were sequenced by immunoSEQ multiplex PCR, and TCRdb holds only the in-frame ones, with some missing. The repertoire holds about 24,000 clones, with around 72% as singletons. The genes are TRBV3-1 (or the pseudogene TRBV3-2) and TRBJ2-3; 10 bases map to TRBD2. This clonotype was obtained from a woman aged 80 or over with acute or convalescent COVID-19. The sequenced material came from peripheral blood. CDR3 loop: CASSPLAGVADTQYF. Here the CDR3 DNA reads TGTGCCAGCAGCCCGCTAGCGGGAGTCGCAGATACGCAGTATTTT.